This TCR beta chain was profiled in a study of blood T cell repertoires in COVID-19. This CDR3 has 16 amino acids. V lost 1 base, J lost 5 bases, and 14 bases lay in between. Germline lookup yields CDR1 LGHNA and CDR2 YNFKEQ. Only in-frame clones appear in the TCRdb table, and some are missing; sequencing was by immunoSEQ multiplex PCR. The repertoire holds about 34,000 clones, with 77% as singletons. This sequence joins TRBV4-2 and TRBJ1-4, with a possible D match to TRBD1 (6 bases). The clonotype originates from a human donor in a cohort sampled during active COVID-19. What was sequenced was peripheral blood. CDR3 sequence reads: CASSQVGTRANEKLFF. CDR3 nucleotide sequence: TGTGCCAGCAGCCAAGTAGGGACACGGGCAAATGAAAAACTGTTTTTT.